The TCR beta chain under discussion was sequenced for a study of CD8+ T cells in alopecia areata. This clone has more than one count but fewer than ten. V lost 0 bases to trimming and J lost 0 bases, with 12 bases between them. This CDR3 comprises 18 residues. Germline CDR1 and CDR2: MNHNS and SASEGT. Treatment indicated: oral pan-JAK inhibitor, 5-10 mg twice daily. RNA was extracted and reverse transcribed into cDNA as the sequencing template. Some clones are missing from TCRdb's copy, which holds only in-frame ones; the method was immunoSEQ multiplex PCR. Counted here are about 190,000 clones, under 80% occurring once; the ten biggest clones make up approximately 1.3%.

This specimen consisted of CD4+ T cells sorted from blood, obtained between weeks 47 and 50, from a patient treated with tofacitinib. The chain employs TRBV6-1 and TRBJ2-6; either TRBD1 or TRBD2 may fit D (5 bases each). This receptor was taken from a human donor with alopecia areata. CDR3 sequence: CASSEAGVRGSGANVLTF. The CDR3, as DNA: TGTGCCAGCAGTGAAGCGGGAGTAAGGGGCTCTGGGGCCAACGTCCTGACTTTC.